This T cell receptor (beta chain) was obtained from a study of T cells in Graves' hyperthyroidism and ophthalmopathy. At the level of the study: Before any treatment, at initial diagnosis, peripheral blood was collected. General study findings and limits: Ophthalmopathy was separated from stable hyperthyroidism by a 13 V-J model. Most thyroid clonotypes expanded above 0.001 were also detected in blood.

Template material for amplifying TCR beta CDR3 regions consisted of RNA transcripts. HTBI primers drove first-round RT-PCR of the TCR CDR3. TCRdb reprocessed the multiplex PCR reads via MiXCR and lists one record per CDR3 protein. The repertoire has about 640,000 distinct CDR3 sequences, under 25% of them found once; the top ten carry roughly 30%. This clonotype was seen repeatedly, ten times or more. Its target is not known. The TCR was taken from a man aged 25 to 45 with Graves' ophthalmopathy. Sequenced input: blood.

As DNA, the CDR3 is TGTGCCAGCACTTCCCAGGGACGGCCTCCCCTTACGCAGTATTTT. Residues: CASTSQGRPPLTQYF. The chain uses TRBV28 and TRBJ2-3, with D perhaps being TRBD1 or TRBD2 (5 bases each). The germline CDR1 and CDR2 sequences are MDHEN and SYDVKM. The CDR3 contains 15 residues. V lost 7 bases to trimming and J lost 8 bases, with 22 bases between them.